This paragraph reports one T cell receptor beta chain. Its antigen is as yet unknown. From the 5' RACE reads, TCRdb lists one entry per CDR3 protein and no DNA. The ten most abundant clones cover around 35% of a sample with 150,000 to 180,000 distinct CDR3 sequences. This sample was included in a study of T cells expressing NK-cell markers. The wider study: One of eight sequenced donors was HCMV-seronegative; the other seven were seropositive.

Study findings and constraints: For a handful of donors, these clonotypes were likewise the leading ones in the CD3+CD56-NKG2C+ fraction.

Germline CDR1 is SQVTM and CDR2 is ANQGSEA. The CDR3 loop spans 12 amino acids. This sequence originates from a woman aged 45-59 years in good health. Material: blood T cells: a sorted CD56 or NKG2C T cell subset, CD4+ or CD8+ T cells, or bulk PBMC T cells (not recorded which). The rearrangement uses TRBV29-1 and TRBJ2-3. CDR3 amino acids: CSAEYHTDTQYF.